This T cell receptor beta chain emerged from a study of monozygotic twins with inflammatory bowel disease. Study results and caveats: Fewer shared clonotypes with others were found in IBD patients than in healthy twins, especially with disease activity. Findings did not support one strong IBD-associated signal or clonotype.

Someone took a 2.5 ml blood sample from each of the donors. No T cells were sorted before total RNA was taken from whole blood. Germline V gene data show CDR1 as MDHEN and CDR2 as SYDVKM. The CDR3 is 15 amino acids. TCRdb reworked the 5' RACE reads into one entry per CDR3 protein, no DNA. This table holds 300,000 to 400,000 distinct CDR3 sequences. With respect to this clonotype: What it binds is not known.

The V call is TRBV28, the J call TRBJ2-3; TCRdb names TRBD2, which stays unverified in the absence of DNA. Sequencing input: blood. The sequence came from a human donor with ulcerative colitis or Crohn's disease, or a healthy co-twin of an affected twin (not recorded which). CDR3 sequence reads: CASSGPGLAGDTQYF.